Listed below are T cell receptor beta chains from one sample, sequenced in a study of identical twins. MiXCR, run by TCRdb on the 5' RACE reads, gives a single entry per CDR3 protein. The table lists roughly 720,000 distinct CDR3 sequences, over 15% of them singletons. In addition, the sample was reused for a study of T cells expressing NK-cell markers.

Specimen: PBMCs. These receptors were taken from a woman between 18 and 30 years old in good health. Both conserved end residues are part of each CDR3. D genes are given only for firm matches. Clone sizes are given selectively: once, few, many, or a class where the clone is expanded.

abundance	d_gene	v_gene	j_gene	CDR3aa	CDR3nt
few	TRBD1	TRBV11-2	TRBJ2-1	CASSSGQGIRHEQFF	TGTGCCAGCAGCTCAGGACAGGGGATTAGGCATGAGCAGTTCTTC
.	.	TRBV2	TRBJ2-3	CASSEYDRFSTDTQYF	TGTGCCAGCAGTGAATATGACAGGTTTAGCACAGATACGCAGTATTTT
few	.	TRBV20-1	TRBJ2-1	CSARKRGRGVSYNEQFF	TGCAGTGCTAGGAAGAGGGGGAGGGGAGTCTCCTACAATGAGCAGTTCTTC
.	.	TRBV9	TRBJ1-1	CASSVGGFMNTEAFF	TGTGCCAGCAGCGTAGGGGGCTTTATGAACACTGAAGCTTTCTTT
few	TRBD1	TRBV6-1	TRBJ2-7	CASKPGTEYEQYF	TGTGCCAGCAAGCCCGGGACAGAATACGAGCAGTACTTC
few	.	TRBV7-9	TRBJ2-1	CASSLWKGSSNEQFF	TGTGCCAGCAGCTTATGGAAAGGGAGTAGCAATGAGCAGTTCTTC
.	.	TRBV12-3/TRBV12-4	TRBJ1-6	CASSSALWGRNSPLHF	TGTGCCAGCAGCTCCGCCCTCTGGGGTAGGAATTCACCCCTCCACTTT
.	TRBD2	TRBV20-1	TRBJ2-6	CCARVPAGAGANVLTF	TGCTGTGCTAGAGTTCCAGCGGGAGCCGGGGCCAACGTCCTGACTTTC
once	TRBD2	TRBV20-1	TRBJ2-1	CSARDLRALASYNEQFF	TGCAGTGCTAGAGATTTGCGGGCACTAGCGAGTTACAATGAGCAGTTCTTC
.	.	TRBV9	TRBJ2-2	CASSTGPGELFF	TGTGCCAGCAGTACAGGGCCCGGGGAGCTGTTTTTT
.	.	TRBV7-9	TRBJ2-1	CASSLPSRNEQFF	TGTGCCAGCAGCTTACCCAGTCGCAATGAGCAGTTCTTC
few	.	TRBV12-3/TRBV12-4	TRBJ2-1	CASSSGGAEQFF	TGTGCCAGCAGTTCTGGCGGTGCTGAGCAGTTCTTC
many	.	TRBV7-9	TRBJ1-1	CASSLVDGSHTEAFF	TGTGCCAGCAGCTTAGTGGACGGATCTCACACTGAAGCTTTCTTT
.	.	TRBV7-2	TRBJ2-4	CASSQGYIQYF	TGTGCCAGCAGCCAAGGTTACATTCAGTACTTC
few	TRBD2	TRBV7-3	TRBJ2-3	CASSLSGGSTDTQYF	TGTGCCAGCAGCTTAAGCGGGGGAAGCACAGATACGCAGTATTTT
many	TRBD2	TRBV28	TRBJ2-1	CASSTPGSGSGNEQFF	TGTGCCAGCAGTACCCCCGGGAGCGGGAGTGGGAATGAGCAGTTCTTC
.	.	TRBV20-1	TRBJ1-5	CSARGPLNQPQHF	TGCAGTGCTAGGGGACCTTTAAATCAGCCCCAGCATTTT
.	.	TRBV10-3	TRBJ2-7	CAISSPMGEQYF	TGTGCCATCAGCTCACCGATGGGCGAGCAGTACTTC
.	.	TRBV6-2/TRBV6-3	TRBJ2-3	CASRSSVNTDTQYF	TGTGCCAGCAGGTCCAGCGTCAACACAGATACGCAGTATTTT
few	TRBD2	TRBV27	TRBJ2-7	CASSSLRASGGEEQYF	TGTGCCAGCAGTTCTCTAAGGGCTAGCGGGGGAGAAGAGCAGTACTTC
.	.	TRBV20-1	TRBJ2-3	CSARTGAVDTQYF	TGCAGTGCTAGAACGGGAGCGGTAGATACGCAGTATTTT
few	.	TRBV6-1	TRBJ1-2	CASSPIRGTGYTF	TGTGCCAGCAGTCCGATAAGGGGGACTGGCTACACCTTC
.	TRBD1	TRBV5-5	TRBJ1-6	CASSVRGQSSYNSPLHF	TGTGCCAGCAGCGTACGGGGACAGAGCTCCTATAATTCACCCCTCCACTTT
.	.	TRBV4-3	TRBJ2-4	CASSQDRTSVAKNIQYF	TGCGCCAGCAGCCAAGATAGGACTTCGGTGGCCAAAAACATTCAGTACTTC
.	TRBD2	TRBV12-3/TRBV12-4	TRBJ2-5	CASRGLAPETQYF	TGTGCCAGCAGAGGACTAGCCCCAGAGACCCAGTACTTC
many	TRBD1	TRBV6-1	TRBJ1-4	CASSRTGAKTGLREKLFF	TGTGCCAGCAGCCGAACAGGGGCGAAGACCGGTCTCCGTGAAAAACTGTTTTTT
.	.	TRBV14	TRBJ2-1	CASSQLRGGVNEQFF	TGTGCCAGCAGCCAACTTCGAGGTGGGGTGAATGAGCAGTTCTTC
few	TRBD2	TRBV7-2	TRBJ2-1	CASSFYPSGRHNEQFF	TGTGCCAGCAGCTTTTATCCCAGCGGGAGGCACAATGAGCAGTTCTTC
.	.	TRBV7-2	TRBJ2-7	CASSVGGLYEQYF	TGTGCCAGCAGCGTTGGGGGTCTCTACGAGCAGTACTTC
many	.	TRBV20-1	TRBJ2-3	CSARPSTDTQYF	TGCAGTGCTAGACCTAGCACAGATACGCAGTATTTT
.	.	TRBV20-1	TRBJ2-5	CSARGLKDMQETQYF	TGCAGTGCTAGGGGGCTGAAGGACATGCAAGAGACCCAGTACTTC
.	.	TRBV5-6	TRBJ1-2	CASSLVETGTFYTF	TGTGCCAGCAGCTTAGTGGAGACGGGTACTTTCTACACCTTC
.	.	TRBV5-1	TRBJ2-7	CASSLGSPLSYEQYF	TGCGCCAGCAGCTTAGGGAGTCCCCTCTCCTACGAGCAGTACTTC
.	TRBD1	TRBV12-3/TRBV12-4	TRBJ1-2	CASTLTGANGYTF	TGTGCCAGCACCCTCACAGGGGCTAATGGCTACACCTTC
few	.	TRBV15	TRBJ2-5	CATSLDGRSNQETQYF	TGTGCCACCAGCCTTGACGGCAGGAGTAATCAAGAGACCCAGTACTTC